The rows below give T cell receptor beta chains drawn from one sample of a study of T cells in Graves' hyperthyroidism and ophthalmopathy. MiXCR, run by TCRdb on the multiplex PCR reads, gives a single entry per CDR3 protein. The sample lists fewer than 900,000 distinct CDR3 sequences; approximately 16% were seen once. The source material was blood. These receptors were obtained from a man in his late teens or twenties with Graves' hyperthyroidism. CDR3s include the opening cysteine and the closing phenylalanine or tryptophan. A D gene is named only where the DNA matches it firmly. A row's size may be missing; if present it is once, few, many or a size class.

v_gene	abundance	d_gene	j_gene	CDR3nt	CDR3aa
TRBV16	.	TRBD2	TRBJ2-7	TGTGCCAGCAGCCACGGGGGGGCTAACGAGCAGTACTTC	CASSHGGANEQYF
TRBV15	.	.	TRBJ2-1	TGTGCCACCAGCAGAGATAGTAGTAGGTCCAATGAGCAGTTCTTC	CATSRDSSRSNEQFF
TRBV30	many	.	TRBJ2-7	TGTGCCTGGAGTGGTAATACACTGGGCGAGCAGTACTTC	CAWSGNTLGEQYF
TRBV19	.	.	TRBJ1-2	TGTGCCAGTAGCGCGACAGAGTCTAACTATGGCTACACCTTC	CASSATESNYGYTF
TRBV27	many	TRBD2	TRBJ2-1	TGTGCCAGCAGCCCGGGACTAGCGAAATACAATGAGCAGTTCTTC	CASSPGLAKYNEQFF
TRBV24-1	.	TRBD1	TRBJ1-5	TGTGCCACCAGTGACACAGGGGTGGCTCAGCCCCAGCATTTT	CATSDTGVAQPQHF
TRBV28	many	.	TRBJ1-2	TGTGCCAGCAGTTTTTCAGGGGTTTATGGCTACACCTTC	CASSFSGVYGYTF
TRBV30	many	.	TRBJ2-5	TGTGCCTGGAAACCAGAGGGAGAGACCCAGTACTTC	CAWKPEGETQYF
TRBV11-2	many	TRBD2	TRBJ2-1	TGTGCCAGCAGCTTAGTCAGCGGGAGGGAGCAGTTCTTC	CASSLVSGREQFF
TRBV20-1	few	.	TRBJ2-7	TGCAGTGCGACCCCGGATAGGTACGAGCAGTACTTC	CSATPDRYEQYF
TRBV27	.	TRBD1	TRBJ1-5	TGTGCCAGCAGTTCACAGGGGCCCCTTACCAATCAGCCCCAGCATTTT	CASSSQGPLTNQPQHF
TRBV29-1	many	.	TRBJ2-7	TGCAGCGTTGGAGTAGCGAGGGGCTACGAGCAGTACTTC	CSVGVARGYEQYF
TRBV11-2	many	.	TRBJ2-1	TGTGCCAGCAGCCCGTATAGGGCTAGCCTGTTCTTC	CASSPYRASLFF
TRBV5-1	many	TRBD1	TRBJ1-1	TGCGCCAGCAGCTTGCAGGGGGCAGAAACTGAAGCTTTCTTT	CASSLQGAETEAFF
TRBV27	.	TRBD1	TRBJ1-6	TGTGCCAGCAGGATCGGGACAGGGGGTTTGCCCCTCCACTTT	CASRIGTGGLPLHF
TRBV11-2	many	.	TRBJ2-7	TGTGCCAGCAGCTCTGCCGGGACAAACTACGAGCAGTACTTC	CASSSAGTNYEQYF
TRBV27	many	.	TRBJ2-1	TGTGCCAGCAGTCCAGCGTGGAGGACTCGCTACAATGAGCAGTTCTTC	CASSPAWRTRYNEQFF
TRBV28	many	TRBD2	TRBJ2-1	TGTGCCAGCAGTCAGACTAGCGGAGTCTACAATGAGCAGTTCTTC	CASSQTSGVYNEQFF